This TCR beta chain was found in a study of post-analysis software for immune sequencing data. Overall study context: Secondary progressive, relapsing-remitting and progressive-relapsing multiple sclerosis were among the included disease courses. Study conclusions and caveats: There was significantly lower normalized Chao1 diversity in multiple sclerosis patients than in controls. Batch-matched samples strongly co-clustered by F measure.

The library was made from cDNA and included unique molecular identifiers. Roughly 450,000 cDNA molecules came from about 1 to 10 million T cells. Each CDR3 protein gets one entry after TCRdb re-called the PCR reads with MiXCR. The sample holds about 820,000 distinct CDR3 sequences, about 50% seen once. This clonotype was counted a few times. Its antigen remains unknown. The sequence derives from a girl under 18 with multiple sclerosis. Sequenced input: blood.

In DNA form, the CDR3 reads TGCAGTGCTAGAGATGGAGCGGGGGTAGGCTATGGCTACACCTTC. It yields the protein CSARDGAGVGYGYTF. The chain carries TRBV20-1 and TRBJ1-2, with D possibly matching TRBD1 (5 bases). There are 15 residues in the CDR3. Germline V gene lookup returns CDR1 DFQATT and CDR2 SNEGSKA (reference sequence). V shed 0 bases and J shed 4 bases, with 15 bases lying between them.